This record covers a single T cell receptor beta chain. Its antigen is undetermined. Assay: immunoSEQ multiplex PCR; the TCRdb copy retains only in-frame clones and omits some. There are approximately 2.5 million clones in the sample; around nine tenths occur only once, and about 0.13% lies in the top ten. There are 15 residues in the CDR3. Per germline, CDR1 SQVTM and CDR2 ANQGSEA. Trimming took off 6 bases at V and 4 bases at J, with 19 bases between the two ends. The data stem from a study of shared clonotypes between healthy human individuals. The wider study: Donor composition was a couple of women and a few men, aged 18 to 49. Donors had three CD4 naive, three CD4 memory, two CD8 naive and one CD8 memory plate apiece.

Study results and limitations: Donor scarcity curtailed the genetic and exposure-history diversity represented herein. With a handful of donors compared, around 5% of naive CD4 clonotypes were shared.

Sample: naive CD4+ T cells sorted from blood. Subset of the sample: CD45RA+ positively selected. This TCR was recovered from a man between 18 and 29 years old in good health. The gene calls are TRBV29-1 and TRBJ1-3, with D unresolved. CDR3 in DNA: TGCAGCGTACGAGAATCCGCGGGGTACGGAAACACCATATATTTT. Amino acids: CSVRESAGYGNTIYF.